Below, one T cell receptor (beta chain) is given with its context. This clonotype has a count of ten or more. No antigen is known for it. No much larger clone is present one base from it, and per-base qualities are unavailable. This sample was included in a study of neurological immune-mediated disorders (dated by TCRdb to the late 2010s). Background for the entire study: Among the roughly 34 multiple sclerosis patients, relapsing-remitting MS was present in around 30 and secondary progressive MS was present in 3. The cohort comprised 68 subjects: roughly 15 HAM/TSP patients, around 35 multiple sclerosis patients and about 20 healthy controls. The approximately 110 TCR-beta libraries included longitudinal samples, technical triplicates and paired sorted CD4+ and CD8+ T-cell subsets alongside PBMC samples. The study compared peripheral blood TCR-beta repertoires of HTLV-I-associated myelopathy (HAM/TSP) patients, multiple sclerosis patients and healthy controls using UMI-based sequencing.

cDNA was synthesized by template-switch 5'RACE using a primer carrying a 10-nucleotide random unique molecular identifier by which each TCR transcript was tagged. Every sequencing run yielded over 200 million TCR-beta sequences covering 15-18 subjects. Total RNA was extracted with the RNeasy kit. Using the KAPA Real-time Library Amplification kit, TCR-beta VDJ regions were amplified with primers for the TCR constant region and the 5'RACE anchor. A first PCR added sample indexes and Illumina adaptors, and a second PCR then raised library yield. After Ampure bead purification, the roughly 650 bp TCR product was size-selected on a 2% E-gel SizeSelection system. Before pooling, library quality was assessed on a Bioanalyzer, concentration was determined with Qubit, and library quantification was performed with the Kapa Library Quantification kit. Paired-end 2 x 150 bp sequencing of the libraries was performed on an Illumina HiSeq 2500. To increase sequence diversity, about 23-32% phiX was spiked into each library pool. Per the authors' processing: The UMI-based MiGEC pipeline processed quality-filtered reads and removed over 80% of raw TCR sequences during error correction. IMGT germline references were used for alignment of VDJ genes, and clonotypes were defined by a unique CDR3 amino acid sequence together with V-J genes. VDJtools evaluated clonal expansion, Shannon diversity and CDR3 relatedness (CalcPairwiseDistances, ClusterSamples); CLCbio workbench built phylogenetic trees. Expanded clones were defined as having at least 8 unique UMIs, based on coefficient-of-variation modelling across technical triplicates. TCRdb trimmed public reads at Q25 via fastp, called clones via MiXCR and kept in-frame beta chains. Every CDR3 protein is listed once, alongside the most common genes and DNA of its rows. These V and J calls originate from TCRdb's pipeline instead of the authors' own analysis. Present in this sample are approximately 66,000 distinct CDR3 sequences, less than 5.5% of which were seen just once. Jointly, the top ten make up less than 8% of the sample.

Unsorted PBMC libraries were generated from 2 million PBMCs stored in RNAlater at -80 °C until RNA extraction. The multiple sclerosis patients were enrolled in a US clinical protocol that used magnetic resonance imaging to evaluate disease progression. Peripheral blood was subjected to Ficoll-Hypaque density gradient centrifugation to isolate PBMCs, which were then cryopreserved in liquid nitrogen. V is shortened by 4 bases, J by 4 bases, and the region joining them spans 14 bases. The CDR3 runs 14 amino acids, cysteine and phenylalanine included. Just the 42-base CDR3 DNA is kept, in frame starting at base 1. The CDR1 and CDR2 encoded by the germline V gene are SGHRS and YFSETQ. Beyond this particular receptor, the publication reports: The MS cluster showed no association with clinical or MRI features, and the authors stated that larger cohorts are needed. Across subjects, expanded clones never shared an identical CDR3 amino acid sequence, which suggests that the TCR-beta repertoires in every group were private. TCR clonal expansion was highest in HAM/TSP patients and lowest in MS patients, with MS patients falling below even healthy controls. Repertoires from 18 of 34 MS patients were grouped by phylogenetic analysis into a cluster of related CDR3 sequences, suggesting a possible repertoire-level signature.

The V and J genes are TRBV5-1 and TRBJ2-5; 6 matching bases give a weak D call of TRBD2. This TCR came from a man aged 25 to 45 with multiple sclerosis. Sequencing was carried out using PBMCs. This receptor carries the CDR3 CASSRLGGTETQYF. The nucleotides are TGCGCCAGCAGCCGGTTGGGGGGAACAGAGACCCAGTACTTC.